This T cell receptor (beta chain) was identified during a study of regulatory T cells in long-lasting Graves disease. The study's findings and limits: Clonotypes that were public and shared totalled about 2,500 in persistent patients versus around 970 in new patients. TCR diversity was lower in persistent than newly diagnosed Graves' disease. Tissue studied was limited to peripheral blood, excluding thyroid tissue.

CDR3 regions were amplified by Arm-PCR using iRepertoire HTBI primers to build TCR beta libraries. Study processing details: The identification of 60 or so TRBV and some 14 TRBJ segments was made across samples. TCRdb passed the multiplex PCR reads through MiXCR, listing each CDR3 protein once. The V and J calls reflect TCRdb's pipeline rather than the authors' work. The profile shows some 330,000 distinct CDR3 sequences, 20% to 25% of them singletons. This CDR3 comprises 14 residues. V dropped 6 bases and J dropped 2 bases, with 14 bases sitting between them. The germline gives CDR1 SGHTA, CDR2 FQGNSA. In its sample, this clonotype was seen a few times. The antigen is unknown. Noted time point: persistent/refractory GD, antithyroid drugs over 5 years with positive TRAb. PBMC RNA served as the TCR library source.

The TCR comes from a middle-aged woman with Graves disease. The sample here was peripheral blood mononuclear cells (PBMCs), taken when the disease was refractory, from a patient treated with antithyroid drugs. The rearrangement uses TRBV7-2 and TRBJ2-7, with D perhaps being TRBD1 or TRBD2 (5 bases each). The CDR3 is CASRQGLGTYEQYF. The CDR3 DNA reads TGTGCCAGCAGGCAGGGTCTCGGGACCTACGAGCAGTACTTC. The full variable domain, with the rest looked up from reference TRBV7-2 and TRBJ2-7, is GAGVSQSPSNKVTEKGKDVELRCDPISGHTALYWYRQSLGQGLEFLIYFQGNSAPDKSGLPSDRFSAERTGGSVSTLTIQRTQQEDSAVYLCASRQGLGTYEQYFGPGTRLTVT.